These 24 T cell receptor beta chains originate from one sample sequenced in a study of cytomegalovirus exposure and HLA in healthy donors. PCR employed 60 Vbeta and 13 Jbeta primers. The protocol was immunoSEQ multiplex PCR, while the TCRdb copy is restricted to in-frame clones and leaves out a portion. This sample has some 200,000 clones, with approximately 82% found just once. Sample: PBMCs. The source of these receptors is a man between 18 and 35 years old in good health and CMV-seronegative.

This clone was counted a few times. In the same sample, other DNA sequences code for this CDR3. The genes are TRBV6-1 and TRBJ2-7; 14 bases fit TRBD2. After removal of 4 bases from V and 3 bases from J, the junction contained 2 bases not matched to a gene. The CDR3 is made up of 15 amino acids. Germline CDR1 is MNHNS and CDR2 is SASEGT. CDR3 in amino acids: CASSGGTSGSYEQYF. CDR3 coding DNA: TGTGCCAGCAGTGGAGGGACTAGCGGGAGCTACGAGCAGTACTTC.

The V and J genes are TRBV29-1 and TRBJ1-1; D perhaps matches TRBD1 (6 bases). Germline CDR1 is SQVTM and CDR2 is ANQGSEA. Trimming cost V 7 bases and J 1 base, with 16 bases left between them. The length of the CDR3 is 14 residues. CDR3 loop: CSGQQGRGNTEAFF. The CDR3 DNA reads TGCAGCGGTCAACAGGGTAGGGGGAACACTGAAGCTTTCTTT.

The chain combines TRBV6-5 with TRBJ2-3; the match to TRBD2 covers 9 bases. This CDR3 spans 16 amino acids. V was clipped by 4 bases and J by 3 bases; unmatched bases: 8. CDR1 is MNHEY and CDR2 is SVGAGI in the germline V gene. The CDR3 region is CASSSISGSKTDTQYF. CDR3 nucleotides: TGTGCCAGCAGTTCGATTAGCGGGAGCAAAACAGATACGCAGTATTTT.

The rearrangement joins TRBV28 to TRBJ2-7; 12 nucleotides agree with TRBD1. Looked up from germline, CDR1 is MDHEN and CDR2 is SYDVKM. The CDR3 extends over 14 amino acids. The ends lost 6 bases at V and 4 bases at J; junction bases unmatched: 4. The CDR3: CASRGQGALYEQYF. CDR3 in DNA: TGTGCCAGCAGGGGACAGGGGGCCCTATACGAGCAGTACTTC.

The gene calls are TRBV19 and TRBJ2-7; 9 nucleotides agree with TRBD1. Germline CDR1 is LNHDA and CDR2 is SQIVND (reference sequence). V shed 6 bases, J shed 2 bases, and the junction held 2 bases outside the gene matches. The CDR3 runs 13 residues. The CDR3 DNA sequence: TGTGCCAGTAGGGGGACAGGGCCCTACGAGCAGTACTTC. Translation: CASRGTGPYEQYF.

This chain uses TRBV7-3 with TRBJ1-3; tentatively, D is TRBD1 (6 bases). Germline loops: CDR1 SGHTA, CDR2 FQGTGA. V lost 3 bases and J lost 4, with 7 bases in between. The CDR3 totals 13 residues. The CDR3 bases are TGTGCCAGCAGCTTCGGACAGGGAAACACCATATATTTT. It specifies CASSFGQGNTIYF.

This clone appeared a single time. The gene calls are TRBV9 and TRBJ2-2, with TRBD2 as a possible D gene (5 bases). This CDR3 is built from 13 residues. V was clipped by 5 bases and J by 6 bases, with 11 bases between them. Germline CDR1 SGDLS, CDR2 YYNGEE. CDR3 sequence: CASRDSSAGELFF. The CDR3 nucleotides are TGTGCCAGCAGGGATAGTAGCGCCGGGGAGCTGTTTTTT.

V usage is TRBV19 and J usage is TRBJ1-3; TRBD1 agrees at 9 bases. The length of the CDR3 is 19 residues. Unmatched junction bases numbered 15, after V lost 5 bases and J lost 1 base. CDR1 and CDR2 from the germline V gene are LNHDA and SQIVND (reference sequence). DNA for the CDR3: TGTGCCAGTAGTCAGTGCCCGGGACAGGGTGAGCGGTCTGGAAACACCATATATTTT. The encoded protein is CASSQCPGQGERSGNTIYF.

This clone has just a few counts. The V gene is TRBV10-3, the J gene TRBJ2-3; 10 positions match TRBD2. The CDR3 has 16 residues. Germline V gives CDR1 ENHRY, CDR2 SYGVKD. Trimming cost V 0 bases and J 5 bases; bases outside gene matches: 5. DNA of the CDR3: TGTGCCATCAGTGAGTCGATAGCGGGAGGTGGAGATACGCAGTATTTT. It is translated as CAISESIAGGGDTQYF.

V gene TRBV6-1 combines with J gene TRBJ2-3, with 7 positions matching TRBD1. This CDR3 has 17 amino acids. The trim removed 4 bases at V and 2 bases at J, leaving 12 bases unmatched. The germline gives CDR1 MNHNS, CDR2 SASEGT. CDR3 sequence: CASSARDPGQLTDTQYF. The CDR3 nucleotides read TGTGCCAGCAGTGCGAGAGATCCGGGACAGCTCACAGATACGCAGTATTTT.

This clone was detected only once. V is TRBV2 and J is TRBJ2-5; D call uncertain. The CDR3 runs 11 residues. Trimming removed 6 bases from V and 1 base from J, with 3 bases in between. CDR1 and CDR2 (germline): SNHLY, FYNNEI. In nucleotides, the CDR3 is TGTGCCAGCAGCCTCCAAGAGACCCAGTACTTC. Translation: CASSLQETQYF.

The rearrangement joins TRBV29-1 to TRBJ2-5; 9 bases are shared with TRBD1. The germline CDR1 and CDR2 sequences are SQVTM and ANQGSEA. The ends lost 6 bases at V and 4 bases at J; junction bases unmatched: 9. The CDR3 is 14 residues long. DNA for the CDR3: TGCAGCGTGGGACAGGGCCCTAGGGGAGAGACCCAGTACTTC. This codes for CSVGQGPRGETQYF. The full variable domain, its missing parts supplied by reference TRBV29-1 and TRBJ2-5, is SAVISQKPSRDICQRGTSLTIQCQVDSQVTMMFWYRQQPGQSLTLIATANQGSEATYESGFVIDKFPISRPNLTFSTLTVSNMSPEDSSIYLCSVGQGPRGETQYFGPGTRLLVL.

The CDR3 region is CASSSGQGNYGYTF. In DNA form, the CDR3 reads TGTGCCAGCAGCTCGGGACAGGGTAACTATGGCTACACCTTC. V gene TRBV13 combines with J gene TRBJ1-2; TRBD1 agrees at 9 bases. The CDR3 contains 14 residues. Unmatched junction bases numbered 1, after V lost 4 bases and J lost 1 base. Looked up from germline, CDR1 is PRHDT and CDR2 is FYEKMQ (reference sequence).

CDR3: CASRAGTSGTYEQYF. CDR3 nucleotide sequence: TGTGCCAGCAGGGCCGGGACTAGCGGAACCTACGAGCAGTACTTC. V and J are TRBV6-1 and TRBJ2-7; TRBD2 aligns across 11 bases. J gave up 2 bases and V 6 bases, and 6 bases lay outside the gene matches. The V gene's germline CDR1 is MNHNS and CDR2 SASEGT. The CDR3 covers 15 residues.

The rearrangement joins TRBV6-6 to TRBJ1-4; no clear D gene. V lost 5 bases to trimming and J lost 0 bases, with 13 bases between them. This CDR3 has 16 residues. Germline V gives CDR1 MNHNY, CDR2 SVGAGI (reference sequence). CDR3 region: CASSPLPTTTNEKLFF. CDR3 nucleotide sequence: TGTGCCAGCAGTCCCCTACCGACAACAACTAATGAAAAACTGTTTTTT.

CDR3 protein: CASSLRRQGTEKLFF. CDR3 DNA sequence: TGTGCCAGCAGTTTACGACGGCAGGGAACTGAAAAACTGTTTTTT. This chain links TRBV27 with TRBJ1-4, with D perhaps matching TRBD1 (5 bases). CDR1 is MNHEY, CDR2 SMNVEV, per germline (reference sequence). The CDR3 consists of 15 residues. V shed 2 bases and J shed 7 bases, with 14 bases lying between them. The full variable domain, in which reference TRBV27 and TRBJ1-4 provide the parts outside the CDR3, is EAQVTQNPRYLITVTGKKLTVTCSQNMNHEYMSWYRQDPGLGLRQIYYSMNVEVTDKGDVPEGYKVSRKEKRNFPLILESPSPNQTSLYFCASSLRRQGTEKLFFGSGTQLSVL.

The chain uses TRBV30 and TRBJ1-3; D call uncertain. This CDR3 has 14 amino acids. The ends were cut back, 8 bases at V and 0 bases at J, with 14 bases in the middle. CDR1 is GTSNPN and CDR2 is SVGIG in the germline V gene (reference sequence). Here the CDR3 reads CALEILGSGNTIYF. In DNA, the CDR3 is TGTGCCCTGGAGATATTGGGCTCTGGAAACACCATATATTTT.

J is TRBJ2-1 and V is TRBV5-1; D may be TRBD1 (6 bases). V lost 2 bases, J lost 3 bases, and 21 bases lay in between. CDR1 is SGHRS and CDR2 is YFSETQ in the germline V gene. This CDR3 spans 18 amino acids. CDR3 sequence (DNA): TGCGCCAGCAGCTTACGATGGGGGCTAGCCAAATTCTACAATGAGCAGTTCTTC. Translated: CASSLRWGLAKFYNEQFF.

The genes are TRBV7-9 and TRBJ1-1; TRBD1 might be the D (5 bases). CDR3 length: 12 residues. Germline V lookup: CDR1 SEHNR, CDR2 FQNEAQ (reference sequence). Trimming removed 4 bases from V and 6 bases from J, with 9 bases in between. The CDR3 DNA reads TGTGCCAGCAGCTCCCAGGGTGCTGAAGCTTTCTTT. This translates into CASSSQGAEAFF.

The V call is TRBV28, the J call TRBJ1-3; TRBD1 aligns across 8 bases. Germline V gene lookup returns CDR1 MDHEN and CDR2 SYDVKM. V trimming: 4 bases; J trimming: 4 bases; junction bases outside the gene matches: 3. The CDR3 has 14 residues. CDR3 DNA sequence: TGTGCCAGCAGTTCCCGGGACAGGGGAAACACCATATATTTT. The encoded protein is CASSSRDRGNTIYF.

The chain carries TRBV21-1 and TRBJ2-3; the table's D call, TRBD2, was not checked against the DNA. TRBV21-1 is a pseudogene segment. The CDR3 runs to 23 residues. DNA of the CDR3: TGTGCCAGCAGCCCCTGGACGTGGCGACTAGCGGGAGGGCCAAGGGTGCGCACAGATACGCAGTATTTT. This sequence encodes CASSPWTWRLAGGPRVRTDTQYF.

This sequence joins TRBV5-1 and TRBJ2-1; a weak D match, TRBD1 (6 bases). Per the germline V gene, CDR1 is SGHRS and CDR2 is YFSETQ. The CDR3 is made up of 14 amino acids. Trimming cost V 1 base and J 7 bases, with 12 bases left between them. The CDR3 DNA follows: TGCGCCAGCAGCTTGATCCAGGGGATTAATGAGCAGTTCTTC. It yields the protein CASSLIQGINEQFF.

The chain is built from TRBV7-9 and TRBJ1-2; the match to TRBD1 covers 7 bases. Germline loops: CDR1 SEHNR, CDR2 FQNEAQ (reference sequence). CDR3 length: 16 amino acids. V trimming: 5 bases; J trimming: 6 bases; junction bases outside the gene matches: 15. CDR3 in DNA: TGTGCCAGCAGCCTTAACCGGGACAGCCTCGGGAATGGCTACACCTTC. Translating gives CASSLNRDSLGNGYTF.

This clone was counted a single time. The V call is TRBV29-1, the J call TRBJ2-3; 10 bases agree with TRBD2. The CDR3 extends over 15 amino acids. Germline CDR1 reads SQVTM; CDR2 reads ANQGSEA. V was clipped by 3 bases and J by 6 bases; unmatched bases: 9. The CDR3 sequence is CSVETAGGDLDTQYF. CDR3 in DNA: TGCAGCGTTGAGACAGCGGGAGGGGATCTGGATACGCAGTATTTT.